Following are 29 T cell receptor beta chains from one sample sequenced in a study of T-cell memory formation after mild COVID-19. TCRdb recomputed calls from the 5' RACE reads with MiXCR, one row per CDR3 protein. The sample contains about 190,000 distinct CDR3 sequences, approximately 16% of which appear only once. Source material: PBMCs or a T cell subset sorted from them (not recorded which). The source is an adult woman who had mild COVID-19 (a few samples of this study predate the infection). Cell type and time point are not known.

This clonotype turned up a few times. The V and J genes are TRBV7-8 and TRBJ2-2, with 7 nucleotides matching TRBD2. CDR1 is SGHVS, CDR2 FQNEAQ, per germline. V lost 5 bases to trimming and J lost 6 bases; unmatched junction nucleotides: 6. This CDR3 has 14 amino acids. The CDR3 bases are TGTGCCAGCAGCGCCCGACTAGCAGCCGGGGAGCTGTTTTTT. It is translated as CASSARLAAGELFF.

This clonotype showed up many times. V usage is TRBV24-1 and J usage is TRBJ2-4, with 9 positions matching TRBD1. Germline V gene sequence: CDR1 KGHDR, CDR2 SFDVKD. Trimming at V came to 4 bases and at J to 6 bases, leaving 9 bases not matched to a gene. The CDR3 contains 16 residues. CDR3 DNA: TGTGCCACCAGTGACTCTAGGACAGGGGTCACAAACATTCAGTACTTC. This sequence encodes CATSDSRTGVTNIQYF.

The J gene is TRBJ2-2, the V gene TRBV2; no clear D. V shed 7 bases and J shed 1 base, with 4 bases lying between them. This CDR3 has 12 amino acids. The germline gives CDR1 SNHLY, CDR2 FYNNEI. CDR3 in DNA: TGTGCCAGCAAGGAGAACACCGGGGAGCTGTTTTTT. Translated, it gives CASKENTGELFF.

The chain uses TRBV14 and TRBJ2-1; 12 nucleotides agree with TRBD2. CDR3 size: 15 residues. Germline loops: CDR1 SGHDN, CDR2 FVKESK. The V gene end was trimmed by 5 bases and the J gene end by 10 bases; junction bases not matched to a gene: 9. The CDR3, as DNA: TGTGCCAGCAGCTCTGGCCTGACTAGCGGGGGCGAGCAGTTCTTC. Its translation is CASSSGLTSGGEQFF.

This clonotype was counted only a few times. V usage is TRBV7-3 and J usage is TRBJ2-2; 10 bases are a match to TRBD1. Per germline, CDR1 SGHTA and CDR2 FQGTGA. V was clipped by 5 bases and J by 7 bases; unmatched bases: 10. The CDR3 runs to 16 residues. The CDR3: CASSPDVDRGYGELFF. CDR3 nucleotide sequence: TGTGCCAGCAGCCCGGATGTGGACAGGGGGTACGGGGAGCTGTTTTTT.

The V gene is TRBV27, the J gene TRBJ2-2; 7 bases match TRBD1. Losses at the gene ends were 6 bases for V and 5 bases for J; bases not matched to a gene: 6. The CDR3 extends over 14 amino acids. Germline V CDR1 and CDR2: MNHEY, SMNVEV (reference sequence). CDR3 DNA: TGTGCCAGCAGCTACGGGACAGCTACCGGGGAGCTGTTTTTT. This gives the protein CASSYGTATGELFF.

This clonotype has more than one count but fewer than ten. This rearrangement joins TRBV11-3 to TRBJ1-1; possibly TRBD1 for D (5 bases). V lost 5 bases and J 0 bases, leaving 25 bases between the germline ends. The CDR3 is made up of 19 amino acids. The germline CDR1 and CDR2 sequences are SGHNT and YENEEA. CDR3: CASSAKRDRGRTMNTEAFF. The CDR3 DNA is TGTGCCAGCAGCGCAAAGAGGGACCGGGGCCGAACGATGAACACTGAAGCTTTCTTT.

This clonotype was found a few times. The rearrangement joins TRBV20-1 to TRBJ1-1; possible D gene TRBD1, 5 bases. Deletions cut 5 bases from V and 2 bases from J, with 15 bases between. CDR3 length: 14 amino acids. Looked up from germline, CDR1 is DFQATT and CDR2 is SNEGSKA (reference sequence). As DNA, the CDR3 is TGCAGTGCTGGCCACTCGGGACCTAACACTGAAGCTTTCTTT. Its protein is CSAGHSGPNTEAFF.

The chain links TRBV7-3 to TRBJ2-1, with 8 bases that match TRBD2. CDR1 is SGHTA, CDR2 FQGTGA, per germline. The CDR3 covers 15 residues. The junction had 4 bases not matched to a gene; V was cut back by 4 bases and J by 2 bases. The CDR3 loop reads CASSSAGVAYNEQFF. The CDR3 nucleotides read TGTGCCAGCAGCTCAGCGGGAGTAGCCTACAATGAGCAGTTCTTC. The full variable domain, in which reference TRBV7-3 and TRBJ2-1 provide the parts outside the CDR3, is GAGVSQTPSNKVTEKGKYVELRCDPISGHTALYWYRQSLGQGPEFLIYFQGTGAADDSGLPNDRFFAVRPEGSVSTLKIQRTERGDSAVYLCASSSAGVAYNEQFFGPGTRLTVL.

The J gene is TRBJ2-1, the V gene TRBV7-3; 9 nucleotides align to TRBD2. Germline lookup yields CDR1 SGHTA and CDR2 FQGTGA. Unmatched junction bases numbered 7, after V lost 5 bases and J lost 5 bases. CDR3 length: 15 amino acids. CDR3 DNA: TGTGCCAGCAGCGTAGGGACTAGCCTGAACAATGAGCAGTTCTTC. It encodes CASSVGTSLNNEQFF.

This clonotype was observed a handful of times. This sequence joins TRBV3-1 and TRBJ1-1, with 7 bases lining up with TRBD1. The CDR3 consists of 15 residues. The trim removed 0 bases at V and 5 bases at J, leaving 6 bases unmatched. Germline V gives CDR1 LGHDT, CDR2 YNNKEL (reference sequence). The CDR3 loop is CASSQEKYRGTEAFF. For the CDR3, the DNA is TGTGCCAGCAGCCAAGAAAAGTACAGGGGTACTGAAGCTTTCTTT.

V gene TRBV7-8 combines with J gene TRBJ2-7, with D perhaps TRBD1 (5 bases). The germline V gene encodes CDR1 SGHVS and CDR2 FQNEAQ. Trimming took off 3 bases at V and 9 bases at J, with 18 bases between the two ends. The CDR3 runs to 14 residues. CDR3 DNA sequence: TGTGCCAGCAGCTTGGACATACTGCTTGGCGCGCAGTACTTC. Its translation: CASSLDILLGAQYF.

The chain couples TRBV6-5 to TRBJ1-2; D remains ambiguous. The germline gives CDR1 MNHEY, CDR2 SVGAGI. CDR3 length equals 14 residues. Trimming took off 2 bases at V and 2 bases at J, with 9 bases between the two ends. The CDR3 DNA reads TGTGCCAGCAGTTACACGATATTGAACTATGGCTACACCTTC. It translates to CASSYTILNYGYTF.

This chain connects TRBV7-9 to TRBJ2-1; D not certain. Trimming cost V 2 bases and J 0 bases, with 8 bases left between them. Germline assignment: CDR1 SEHNR and CDR2 FQNEAQ (reference sequence). The CDR3 has 15 residues. The CDR3 coding sequence is TGTGCCAGCAGCTTACTGGCGGTCTCCTACAATGAGCAGTTCTTC. Its translation: CASSLLAVSYNEQFF.

The chain employs TRBV24-1 and TRBJ2-5; tentatively, D is TRBD1 or TRBD2 (5 bases each). In germline, CDR1 is KGHDR, CDR2 SFDVKD. V gave up 4 bases and J gave up 9 bases, with 14 bases separating them. This CDR3 has 13 amino acids. In DNA, the CDR3 is TGTGCCACCAGTGACGGGACCCCTTGGCCCCAGTACTTC. This translates into CATSDGTPWPQYF.

In its sample, this clonotype was seen a few times. The chain uses TRBV7-6 and TRBJ2-5; 10 bases match TRBD2. V lost 1 base to trimming and J lost 10 bases; unmatched junction nucleotides: 9. The length of the CDR3 is 15 residues. CDR1 is SGHVS, CDR2 FNYEAQ, per germline. The CDR3 loop is CASSLGRPSGSNQYF. The CDR3 nucleotides are TGTGCCAGCAGCTTAGGAAGGCCTAGCGGGAGTAACCAGTACTTC. Together with reference TRBV7-6 and TRBJ2-5, the CDR3 gives the full variable domain: GAGVSQSPRYKVTKRGQDVALRCDPISGHVSLYWYRQALGQGPEFLTYFNYEAQQDKSGLPNDRFSAERPEGSISTLTIQRTEQRDSAMYRCASSLGRPSGSNQYFGPGTRLLVL.

This clonotype was seen a few times. The V and J genes are TRBV2 and TRBJ2-5, with 11 bases lining up with TRBD1. CDR1 and CDR2 from the germline V gene are SNHLY and FYNNEI. V shed 6 bases and J 5 bases; nucleotides not matched to a gene: 8. This CDR3 region has 15 residues. CDR3 amino acids: CASRRDRGITETQYF. The CDR3 nucleotides read TGTGCCAGCAGGCGGGACAGGGGGATAACTGAGACCCAGTACTTC.

The gene calls are TRBV5-1 and TRBJ2-5, with 8 bases that match TRBD2. The junction had 7 bases not matched to a gene; V was cut back by 1 base and J by 5 bases. The CDR3 runs 15 residues. Germline V gene data show CDR1 as SGHRS and CDR2 as YFSETQ. CDR3 sequence: CASSLSGGARETQYF. For the CDR3, the DNA is TGCGCCAGCAGCTTGTCCGGGGGGGCCAGGGAGACCCAGTACTTC.

This clonotype was observed a handful of times. This rearrangement joins TRBV12-3 or TRBV12-4 to TRBJ2-2; 8 bases are a match to TRBD2. The CDR3 loop spans 15 amino acids. The V segment lost 3 bases and the J segment 5 bases; nucleotides outside the gene matches: 5. The CDR3 loop reads CASSLGASGTGELFF. The CDR3 DNA reads TGTGCCAGCAGTTTGGGTGCTAGCGGGACCGGGGAGCTGTTTTTT.

Here the CDR3 reads CASSLAQGHEQYF. The CDR3 DNA sequence: TGTGCCAGCAGTTTAGCACAGGGCCACGAGCAGTACTTC. V is TRBV12-3 or TRBV12-4 and J is TRBJ2-7; D might be TRBD1 (6 bases). V lost 0 bases and J lost 5, with 8 bases in between. CDR3 length: 13 residues.

The chain uses TRBV20-1 and TRBJ2-1, with 9 nucleotides matching TRBD1. The junction had 8 bases not matched to a gene; V was cut back by 5 bases and J by 9 bases. The CDR3 has 13 residues. Germline V gene lookup returns CDR1 DFQATT and CDR2 SNEGSKA (reference sequence). CDR3 bases: TGCAGTGCTGACGGACAGGGGATCGGTGAGCAGTTCTTC. This sequence encodes CSADGQGIGEQFF.

This clonotype has just a few counts. The chain recombines TRBV7-9 with TRBJ2-7; a weak D match, TRBD1 (5 bases). The CDR3 is made up of 14 amino acids. Per germline, CDR1 SEHNR and CDR2 FQNEAQ (reference sequence). Trimming removed 1 base at V and 6 bases at J, with 13 bases between. CDR3 sequence: CASSLVGQGSEQYF. For the CDR3, the DNA is TGTGCCAGCAGCTTAGTCGGCCAGGGTTCCGAGCAGTACTTC.

This clonotype was recorded a few times. The chain couples TRBV5-1 to TRBJ2-3, with no clear D. The CDR3 totals 14 residues. Germline CDR1 is SGHRS and CDR2 is YFSETQ. V dropped 5 bases and J dropped 2 bases, with 12 bases sitting between them. The CDR3: CASSKSRYTDTQYF. The CDR3 DNA reads as TGCGCCAGCAGTAAGTCGAGATACACAGATACGCAGTATTTT.

The chain is built from TRBV7-8 and TRBJ2-7; TRBD2 matches at 11 bases. The trim removed 2 bases at V and 2 bases at J, leaving 8 bases unmatched. CDR1 and CDR2 from the germline V gene are SGHVS and FQNEAQ. This CDR3 region has 17 residues. The CDR3 is CASSLKLAGDWTYEQYF. CDR3 coding DNA: TGTGCCAGCAGCTTAAAACTAGCGGGAGACTGGACCTACGAGCAGTACTTC.

This clonotype showed up just a few times. This chain links TRBV6-5 with TRBJ2-1, with D possibly called TRBD1 or TRBD2 (5 bases each). The CDR3 is 14 amino acids. V lost 5 bases and J lost 6, with 14 bases in between. The germline gives CDR1 MNHEY, CDR2 SVGAGI. The CDR3, as DNA: TGTGCCAGCAGTCGCAGGGAGAGTCGCAATGAGCAGTTCTTC. Residues: CASSRRESRNEQFF.

The rearrangement uses TRBV12-3 or TRBV12-4 and TRBJ2-5; no clear D. The CDR3 covers 14 residues. V was cut by 5 bases and J by 2 bases, with 12 bases left in between. The DNA for the CDR3 is TGTGCCAGCAGTCGAATAGGAGCTCAAGAGACCCAGTACTTC. Protein product: CASSRIGAQETQYF.

This clonotype was observed many times. The chain has TRBV7-2 and TRBJ2-7; the D is unclear. Germline V gene sequence: CDR1 SGHTA, CDR2 FQGNSA. This CDR3 comprises 14 residues. The V end was cut by 1 base, the J end by 3 bases, with 10 bases between. CDR3 coding DNA: TGTGCCAGCAGCTTAGGGATGGGGAACTACGAGCAGTACTTC. This codes for CASSLGMGNYEQYF.

The chain couples TRBV24-1 to TRBJ2-5, with D perhaps TRBD1 or TRBD2 (6 bases each). The germline V gene encodes CDR1 KGHDR and CDR2 SFDVKD. This CDR3 spans 13 amino acids. Trimming took off 3 bases at V and 7 bases at J, with 11 bases between the two ends. The CDR3 nucleotides are TGTGCCACCAGTGATGGGGGGCTGGTGACCCAGTACTTC. Protein: CATSDGGLVTQYF.

CDR3 nucleotide sequence: TGTGCCAGCAGTTCCAGGACAGGGGGAGGCACTGAAGCTTTCTTT. Translated, it gives CASSSRTGGGTEAFF. The chain employs TRBV12-3 or TRBV12-4 and TRBJ1-1, with 10 positions matching TRBD1. This CDR3 is built from 15 residues. The V segment lost 4 bases and the J segment 4 bases; nucleotides outside the gene matches: 6.